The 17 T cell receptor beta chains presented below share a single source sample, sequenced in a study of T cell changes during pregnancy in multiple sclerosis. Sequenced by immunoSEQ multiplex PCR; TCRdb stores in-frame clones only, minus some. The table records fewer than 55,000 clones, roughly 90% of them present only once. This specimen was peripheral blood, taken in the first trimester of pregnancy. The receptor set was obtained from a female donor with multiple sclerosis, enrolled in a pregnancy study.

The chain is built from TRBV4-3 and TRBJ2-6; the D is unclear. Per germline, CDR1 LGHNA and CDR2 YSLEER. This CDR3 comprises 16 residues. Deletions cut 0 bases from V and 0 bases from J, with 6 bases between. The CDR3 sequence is CASSQDDTSGANVLTF. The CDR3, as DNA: TGCGCCAGCAGCCAAGACGACACCTCTGGGGCCAACGTCCTGACTTTC.

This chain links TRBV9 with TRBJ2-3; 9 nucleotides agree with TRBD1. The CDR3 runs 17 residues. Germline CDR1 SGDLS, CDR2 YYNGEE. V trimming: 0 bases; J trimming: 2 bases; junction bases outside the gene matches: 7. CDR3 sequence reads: CASSVGPGTGFTDTQYF. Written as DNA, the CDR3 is TGTGCCAGCAGCGTAGGGCCCGGGACAGGGTTCACAGATACGCAGTATTTT.

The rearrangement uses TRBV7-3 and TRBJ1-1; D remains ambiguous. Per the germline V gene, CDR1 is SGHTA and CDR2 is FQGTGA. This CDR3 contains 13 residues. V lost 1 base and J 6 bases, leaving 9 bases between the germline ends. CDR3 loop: CASSLSHTAEAFF. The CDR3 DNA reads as TGTGCCAGCAGCTTAAGTCATACAGCTGAAGCTTTCTTT.

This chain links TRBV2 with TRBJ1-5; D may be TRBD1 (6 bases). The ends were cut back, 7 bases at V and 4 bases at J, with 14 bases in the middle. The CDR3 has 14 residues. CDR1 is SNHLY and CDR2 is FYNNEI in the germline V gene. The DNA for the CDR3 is TGTGCCAGCACTAGGACAGATCCAAATCAGCCCCAGCATTTT. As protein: CASTRTDPNQPQHF. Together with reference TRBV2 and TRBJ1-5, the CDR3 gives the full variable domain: EPEVTQTPSHQVTQMGQEVILRCVPISNHLYFYWYRQILGQKVEFLVSFYNNEISEKSEIFDDQFSVERPDGSNFTLKIRSTKLEDSAMYFCASTRTDPNQPQHFGDGTRLSIL.

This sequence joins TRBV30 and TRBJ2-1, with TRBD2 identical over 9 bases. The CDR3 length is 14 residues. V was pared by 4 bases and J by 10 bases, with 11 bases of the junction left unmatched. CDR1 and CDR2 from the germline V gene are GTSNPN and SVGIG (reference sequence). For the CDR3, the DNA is TGTGCCTGGACCGGCGGGGGGGCCGTAGGGGAGCAGTTCTTC. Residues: CAWTGGGAVGEQFF.

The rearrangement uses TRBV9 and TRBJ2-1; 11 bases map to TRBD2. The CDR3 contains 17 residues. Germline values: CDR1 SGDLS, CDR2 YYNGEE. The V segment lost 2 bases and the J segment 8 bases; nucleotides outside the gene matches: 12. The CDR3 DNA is TGTGCCAGCAGCGTGACTAGCGGGGTCCTGGGACAAGATGAGCAGTTCTTC. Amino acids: CASSVTSGVLGQDEQFF.

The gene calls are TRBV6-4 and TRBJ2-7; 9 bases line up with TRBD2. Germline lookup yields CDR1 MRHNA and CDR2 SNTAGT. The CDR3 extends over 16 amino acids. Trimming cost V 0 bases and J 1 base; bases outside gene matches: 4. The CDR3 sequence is CASSDSTLAGSYEQYF. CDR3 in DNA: TGTGCCAGCAGTGACTCGACGCTAGCGGGGTCCTACGAGCAGTACTTC.

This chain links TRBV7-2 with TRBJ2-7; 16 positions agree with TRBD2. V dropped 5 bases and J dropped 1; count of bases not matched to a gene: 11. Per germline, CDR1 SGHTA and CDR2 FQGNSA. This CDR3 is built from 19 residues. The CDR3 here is CASSPGTSGRAGPSYEQYF. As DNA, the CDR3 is TGTGCCAGCAGCCCCGGGACTAGCGGGAGGGCAGGTCCATCCTACGAGCAGTACTTC.

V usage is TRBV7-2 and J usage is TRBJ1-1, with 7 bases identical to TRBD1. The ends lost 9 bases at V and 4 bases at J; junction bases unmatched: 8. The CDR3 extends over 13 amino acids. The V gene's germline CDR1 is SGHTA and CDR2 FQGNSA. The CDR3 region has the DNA TGTGCCAGTCCCGCCGACAGGGCCACTGAAGCTTTCTTT. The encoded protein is CASPADRATEAFF.

This CDR3 is CASSPGDRGRETQYF. In DNA form, the CDR3 reads TGTGCCAGCTCACCAGGGGACAGGGGGCGAGAGACCCAGTACTTC. The rearrangement uses TRBV18 and TRBJ2-5; the match to TRBD1 covers 12 bases. CDR1 and CDR2 (germline): KGHSH, LQKENI. The CDR3 has 15 residues. Trimming at V came to 2 bases and at J to 4 bases, leaving 2 bases not matched to a gene.

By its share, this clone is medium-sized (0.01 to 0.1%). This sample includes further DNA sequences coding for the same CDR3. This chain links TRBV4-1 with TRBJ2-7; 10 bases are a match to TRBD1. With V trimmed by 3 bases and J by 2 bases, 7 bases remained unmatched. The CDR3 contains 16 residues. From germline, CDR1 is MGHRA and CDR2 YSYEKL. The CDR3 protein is CASSQGPGQGTYEQYF. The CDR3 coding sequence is TGCGCCAGCAGCCAGGGGCCGGGACAGGGGACCTACGAGCAGTACTTC.

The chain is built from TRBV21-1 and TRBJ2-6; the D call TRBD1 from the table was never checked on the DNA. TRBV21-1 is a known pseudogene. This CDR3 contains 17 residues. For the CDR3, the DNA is TGTGCCAGACTTTGGACAGGCGCGATCTCTGGGGCCAACGTCCTGACTTTC. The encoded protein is CARLWTGAISGANVLTF.

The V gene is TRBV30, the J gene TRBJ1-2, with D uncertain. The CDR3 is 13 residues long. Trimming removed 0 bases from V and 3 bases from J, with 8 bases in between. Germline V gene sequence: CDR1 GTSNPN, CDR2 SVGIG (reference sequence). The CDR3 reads CAWSVSGDYGYTF. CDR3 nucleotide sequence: TGTGCCTGGAGTGTATCCGGGGACTATGGCTACACCTTC.

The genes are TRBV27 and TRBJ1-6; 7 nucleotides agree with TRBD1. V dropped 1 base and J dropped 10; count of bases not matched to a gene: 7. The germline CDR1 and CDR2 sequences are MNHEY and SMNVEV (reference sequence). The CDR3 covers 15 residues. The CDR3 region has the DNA TGTGCCAGCAGTTTATACCTCGGGACAGACTCACCCCTCCACTTT. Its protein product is CASSLYLGTDSPLHF.

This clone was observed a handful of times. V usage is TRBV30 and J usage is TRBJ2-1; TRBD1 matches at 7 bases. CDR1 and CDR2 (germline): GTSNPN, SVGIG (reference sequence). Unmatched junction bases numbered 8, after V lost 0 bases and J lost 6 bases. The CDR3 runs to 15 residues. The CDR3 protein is CAWSVRTGGSNEQFF. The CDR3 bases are TGTGCCTGGAGTGTGAGGACAGGAGGAAGCAATGAGCAGTTCTTC. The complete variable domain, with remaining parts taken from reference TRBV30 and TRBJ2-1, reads SQTIHQWPATLVQPVGSPLSLECTVEGTSNPNLYWYRQAAGRGLQLLFYSVGIGQISSEVPQNLSASRPQDRQFILSSKKLLLSDSGFYLCAWSVRTGGSNEQFFGPGTRLTVL.

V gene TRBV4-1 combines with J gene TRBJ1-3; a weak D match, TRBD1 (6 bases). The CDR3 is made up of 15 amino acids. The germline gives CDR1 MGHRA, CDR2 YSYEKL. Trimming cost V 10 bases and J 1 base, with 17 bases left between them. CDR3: CATQGYGQSGNTIYF. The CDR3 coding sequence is TGCGCCACCCAGGGGTACGGACAGTCTGGAAACACCATATATTTT.

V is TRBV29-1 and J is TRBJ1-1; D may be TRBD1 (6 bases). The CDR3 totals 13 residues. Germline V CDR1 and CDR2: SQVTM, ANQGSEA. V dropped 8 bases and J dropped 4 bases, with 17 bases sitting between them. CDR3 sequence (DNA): TGCAGCTACAGGGCGGCGGTTATCACTGAAGCTTTCTTT. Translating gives CSYRAAVITEAFF.